This T cell receptor (beta chain) was documented in a study of beta chain features in type 1 diabetes. The entirety of the isolated RNA underwent reverse transcription, so expressed TCRB transcripts were sequenced. Assay used: immunoSEQ multiplex PCR; TCRdb lists only in-frame clones, some missing. The sample lists 150,000 to 200,000 clones; 6.5% to 9.5% were seen once. Comment on this clone: Its antigen is not identified.

Per the germline V gene, CDR1 is SGDLS and CDR2 is YYNGEE. J was trimmed by 3 bases and V by 0 bases; bases with no gene match: 7. There are 16 residues in the CDR3. Study results and limitations: Significant though moderate, a shortening of TCRB CDR3s appeared in all four CD4+ subsets of Type 1 diabetes patients.

The receptor's source is a woman aged 40 to 55 with type 1 diabetes. The chain employs TRBV9 and TRBJ2-3; TRBD2 matches 7 bases. The sequenced material came from central memory CD4+ T cells from blood. CDR3 residues: CASSVDNGGKTDTQYF. CDR3 coding DNA: TGTGCCAGCAGCGTAGATAACGGGGGGAAAACAGATACGCAGTATTTT.